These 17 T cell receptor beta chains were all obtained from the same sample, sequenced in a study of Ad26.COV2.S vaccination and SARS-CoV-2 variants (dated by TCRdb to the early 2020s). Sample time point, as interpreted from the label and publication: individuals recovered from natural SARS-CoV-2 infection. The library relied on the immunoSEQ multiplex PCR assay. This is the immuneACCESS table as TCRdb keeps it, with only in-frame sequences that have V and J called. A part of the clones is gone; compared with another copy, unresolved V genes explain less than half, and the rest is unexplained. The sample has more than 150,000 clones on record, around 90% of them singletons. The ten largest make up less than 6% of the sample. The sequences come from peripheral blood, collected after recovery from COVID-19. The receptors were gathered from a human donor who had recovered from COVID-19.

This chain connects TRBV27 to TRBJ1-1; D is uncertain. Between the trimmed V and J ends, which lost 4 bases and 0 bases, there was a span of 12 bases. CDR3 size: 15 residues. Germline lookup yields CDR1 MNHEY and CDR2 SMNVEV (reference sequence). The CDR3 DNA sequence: TGTGCCAGCAGTTACCGTGGAGTAATGAACACTGAAGCTTTCTTT. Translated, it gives CASSYRGVMNTEAFF.

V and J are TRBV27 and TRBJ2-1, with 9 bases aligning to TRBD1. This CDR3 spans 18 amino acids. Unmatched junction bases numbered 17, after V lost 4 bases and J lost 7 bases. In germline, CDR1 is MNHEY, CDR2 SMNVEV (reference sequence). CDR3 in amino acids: CASSSLAFTGGLINEQFF. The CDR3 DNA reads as TGTGCCAGCAGTTCCTTAGCCTTTACAGGGGGCTTAATAAATGAGCAGTTCTTC.

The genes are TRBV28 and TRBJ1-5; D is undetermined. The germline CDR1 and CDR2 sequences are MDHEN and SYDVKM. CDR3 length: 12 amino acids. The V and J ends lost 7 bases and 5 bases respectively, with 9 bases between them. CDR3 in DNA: TGTGCCAGCATCGGGAGGGATCAGCCCCAGCATTTT. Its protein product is CASIGRDQPQHF.

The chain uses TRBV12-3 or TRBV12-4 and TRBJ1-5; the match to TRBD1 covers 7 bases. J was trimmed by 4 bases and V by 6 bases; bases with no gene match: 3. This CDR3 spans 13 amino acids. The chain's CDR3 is CASRGTVNQPQHF. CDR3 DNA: TGTGCCAGCAGGGGGACAGTTAATCAGCCCCAGCATTTT.

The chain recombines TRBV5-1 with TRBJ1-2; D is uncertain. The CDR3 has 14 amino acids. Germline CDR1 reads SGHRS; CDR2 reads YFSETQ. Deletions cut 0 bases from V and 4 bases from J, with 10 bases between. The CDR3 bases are TGCGCCAGCAGCTTGGACAGCCCGCGCTATGGCTACACCTTC. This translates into CASSLDSPRYGYTF.

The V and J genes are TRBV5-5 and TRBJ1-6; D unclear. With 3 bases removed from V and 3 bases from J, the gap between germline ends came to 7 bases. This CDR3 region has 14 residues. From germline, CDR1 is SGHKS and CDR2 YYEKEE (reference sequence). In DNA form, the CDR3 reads TGTGCCAGCAGCTCCGGGAGCTATAATTCACCCCTCCACTTT. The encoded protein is CASSSGSYNSPLHF.

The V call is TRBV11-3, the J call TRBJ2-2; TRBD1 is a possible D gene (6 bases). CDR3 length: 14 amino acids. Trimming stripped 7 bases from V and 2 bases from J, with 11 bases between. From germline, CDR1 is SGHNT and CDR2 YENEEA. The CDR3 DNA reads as TGTGCCAGCAAGGACAGCGATAACACCGGGGAGCTGTTTTTT. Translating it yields CASKDSDNTGELFF.

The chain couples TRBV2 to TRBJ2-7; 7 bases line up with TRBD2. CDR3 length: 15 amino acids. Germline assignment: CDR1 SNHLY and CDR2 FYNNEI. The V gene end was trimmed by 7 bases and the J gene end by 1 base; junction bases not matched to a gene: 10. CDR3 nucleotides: TGTGCCAGCACCGAGGGCCTAGCGGTTTCCTACGAGCAGTACTTC. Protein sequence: CASTEGLAVSYEQYF.

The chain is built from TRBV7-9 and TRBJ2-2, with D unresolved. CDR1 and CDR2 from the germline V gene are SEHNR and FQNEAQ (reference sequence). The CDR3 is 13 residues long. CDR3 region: CALASSNTGELFF. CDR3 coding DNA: TGTGCGCTGGCTTCCTCGAACACCGGGGAGCTGTTTTTT.

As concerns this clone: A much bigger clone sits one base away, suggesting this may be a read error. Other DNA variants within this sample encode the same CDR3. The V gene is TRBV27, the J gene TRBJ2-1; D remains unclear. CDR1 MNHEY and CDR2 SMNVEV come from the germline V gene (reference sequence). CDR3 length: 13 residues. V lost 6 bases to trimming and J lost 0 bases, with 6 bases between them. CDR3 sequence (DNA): TGTGCCAGCAGCTTGGGCTCCTACAATGAGCAGTTCTTC. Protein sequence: CASSLGSYNEQFF.

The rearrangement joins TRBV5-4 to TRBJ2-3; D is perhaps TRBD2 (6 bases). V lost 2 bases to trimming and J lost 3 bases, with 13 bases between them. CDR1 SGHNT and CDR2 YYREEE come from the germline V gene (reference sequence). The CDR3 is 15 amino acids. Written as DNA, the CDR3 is TGTGCCAGCAGCTTTGCGGGAACGGGGACAGATACGCAGTATTTT. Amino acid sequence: CASSFAGTGTDTQYF.

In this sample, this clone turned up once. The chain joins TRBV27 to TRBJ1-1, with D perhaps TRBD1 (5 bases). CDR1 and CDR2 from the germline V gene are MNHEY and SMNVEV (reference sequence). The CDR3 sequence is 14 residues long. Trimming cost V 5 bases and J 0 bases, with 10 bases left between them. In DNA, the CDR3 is TGTGCCAGCAGTACGGGACTCCTGAACACTGAAGCTTTCTTT. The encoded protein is CASSTGLLNTEAFF.

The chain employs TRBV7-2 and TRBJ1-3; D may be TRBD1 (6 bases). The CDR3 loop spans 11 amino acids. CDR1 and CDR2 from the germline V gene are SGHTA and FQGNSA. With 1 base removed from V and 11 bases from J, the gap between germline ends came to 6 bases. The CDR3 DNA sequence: TGTGCCAGCAGCTTAGAGGGGGCCATATATTTT. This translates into CASSLEGAIYF.

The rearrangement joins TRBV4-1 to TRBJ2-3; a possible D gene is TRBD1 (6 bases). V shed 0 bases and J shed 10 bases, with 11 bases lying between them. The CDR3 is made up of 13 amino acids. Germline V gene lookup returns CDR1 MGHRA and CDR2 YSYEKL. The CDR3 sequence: CASSQDPAGAQYF. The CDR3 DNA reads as TGCGCCAGCAGCCAAGACCCAGCAGGGGCGCAGTATTTT.

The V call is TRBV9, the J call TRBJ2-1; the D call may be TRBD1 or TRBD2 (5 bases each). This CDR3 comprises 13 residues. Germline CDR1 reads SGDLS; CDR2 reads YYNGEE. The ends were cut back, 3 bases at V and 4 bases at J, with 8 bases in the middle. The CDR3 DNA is TGTGCCAGCAGCGAGTGGGGGTACAATGAGCAGTTCTTC. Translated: CASSEWGYNEQFF.

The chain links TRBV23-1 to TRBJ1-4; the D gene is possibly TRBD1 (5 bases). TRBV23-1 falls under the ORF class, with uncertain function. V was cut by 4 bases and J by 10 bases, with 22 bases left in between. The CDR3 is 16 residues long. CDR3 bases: TGCGCCAGCAGTCCAGGGCCCCCTCAGGTTAGGGGAAAACTGTTTTTT. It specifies CASSPGPPQVRGKLFF.

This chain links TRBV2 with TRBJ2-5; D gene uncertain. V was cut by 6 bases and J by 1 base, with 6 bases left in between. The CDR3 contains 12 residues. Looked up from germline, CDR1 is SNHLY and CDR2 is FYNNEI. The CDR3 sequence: CASSGFQETQYF. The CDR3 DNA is TGTGCCAGCAGCGGATTCCAAGAGACCCAGTACTTC.